The present T cell receptor (beta chain) was sequenced within a study of cytomegalovirus exposure and HLA in healthy donors. The study's findings and limits: In an earlier analysis, in 540 or so donors, most V segments appeared productive either ~90% or ~30% of the time. Whilst most TCR sequences proved rare, a subset of public TCRs occurred across many donors. V- and J-gene trimming of TCR beta was linked (in a later analysis) to a missense DCLRE1C variant.

V was pared by 6 bases and J by 5 bases, with 14 bases between. The germline CDR1 and CDR2 sequences are SGHRS and YFSETQ. The CDR3 is 13 amino acids. In the case of this clone: Its antigen is unknown.

13 Jbeta primers and 60 Vbeta primers were used for the PCR. The method was immunoSEQ multiplex PCR; TCRdb's version includes in-frame clones alone and lacks a portion of them. In the table there are 100,000 to 150,000 clones, around three quarters of which are singletons. The specimen sequenced was PBMCs. This TCR came from a man younger than 45 in good health and CMV-seropositive. The V and J genes are TRBV5-1 and TRBJ1-1; D ambiguous. The CDR3 is CASKRDQSTEAFF. In DNA, the CDR3 is TGCGCCAGCAAGAGGGATCAGTCGACTGAAGCTTTCTTT. The complete variable domain, with remaining parts taken from reference TRBV5-1 and TRBJ1-1, reads KAGVTQTPRYLIKTRGQQVTLSCSPISGHRSVSWYQQTPGQGLQFLFEYFSETQRNKGNFPGRFSGRQFSNSRSEMNVSTLELGDSALYLCASKRDQSTEAFFGQGTRLTVV.